This TCR beta chain was captured by sequencing in a study of cytomegalovirus exposure and HLA in healthy donors. The PCR had 60 Vbeta and 13 Jbeta primers. This table comes from immunoSEQ multiplex PCR, and its TCRdb copy is limited to in-frame clones, with some not included. The data contain approximately 190,000 clones, nearly 80% of them seen just once; the ten biggest clones take up around 5.9%. Looked up from germline, CDR1 is LGHNA and CDR2 is YNFKEQ. The length of the CDR3 is 15 residues. The trim removed 0 bases at V and 4 bases at J, leaving 5 bases unmatched. This receptor was identified in a woman aged 25 to 39 in good health and CMV-seropositive. Source material: PBMCs. The rearrangement joins TRBV4-2 to TRBJ1-2, with 7 bases lining up with TRBD1. The CDR3 protein is CASSQDGGTVYGYTF. CDR3 bases: TGTGCCAGCAGCCAAGATGGCGGGACAGTCTATGGCTACACCTTC.